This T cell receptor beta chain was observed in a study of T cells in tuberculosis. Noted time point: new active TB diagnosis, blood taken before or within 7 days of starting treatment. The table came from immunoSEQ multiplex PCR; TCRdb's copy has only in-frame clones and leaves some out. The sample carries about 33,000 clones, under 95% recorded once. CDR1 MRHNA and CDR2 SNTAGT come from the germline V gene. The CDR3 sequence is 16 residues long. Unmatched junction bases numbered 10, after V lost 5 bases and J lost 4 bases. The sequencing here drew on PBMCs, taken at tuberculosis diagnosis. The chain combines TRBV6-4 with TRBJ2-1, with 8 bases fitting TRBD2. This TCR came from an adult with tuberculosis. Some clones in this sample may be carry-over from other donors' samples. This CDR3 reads CASSRSGGERYNEQFF. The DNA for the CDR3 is TGTGCCAGCAGTCGTTCGGGGGGGGAGCGTTACAATGAGCAGTTCTTC.